These 2 T cell receptor beta chains were all obtained from the same sample, sequenced in a study of T-cell memory formation after mild COVID-19. TCRdb called the 5' RACE reads again in MiXCR, with one record for every CDR3 protein. This table has around 80,000 distinct CDR3 sequences, over 11% appearing once. The sequencing input was PBMCs or a T cell subset sorted from them (not recorded which). The receptors originated from an adult woman who had mild COVID-19 (a few samples of this study predate the infection). Cell type and time point are not known.

This clonotype came up a few times. The DNA for the CDR3 is TGTGCCAGCACCAGCCTACAGAATACGCAGTATTTT. Its translation: CASTSLQNTQYF. This sequence joins TRBV12-3 or TRBV12-4 and TRBJ2-3; D remains ambiguous. V lost 7 bases and J 7 bases, leaving 12 bases between the germline ends. The CDR3 totals 12 residues.

V and J are TRBV9 and TRBJ2-1, with D perhaps TRBD2 (6 bases). The CDR3 totals 15 residues. Germline V gene data show CDR1 as SGDLS and CDR2 as YYNGEE. The V and J ends lost 4 bases and 5 bases respectively, with 16 bases between them. The CDR3 coding sequence is TGTGCCAGCAGCCCAGTTGGAGGGCCCCACAATGAGCAGTTCTTC. Its translation: CASSPVGGPHNEQFF.